A selection of T cell receptor beta chains follows, all from one sample in a study of tumor-infiltrating lymphocytes in primary liver carcinoma. A single record per CDR3 protein comes from TCRdb applying MiXCR to the multiplex PCR reads. This table has around 330,000 distinct CDR3 sequences, about 60% appearing once. Sequencing was done on a sample of peripheral blood. These TCRs come from a man between 40 and 49 years old with primary liver carcinoma and hepatitis B virus infection. CDR3s include the opening cysteine and the closing phenylalanine or tryptophan. A D gene is named only where the DNA matches it firmly. Not every row has a clone size; where given, it reads once, few, many or a size class.

>TRBV7-9|TRBD1|NA|TRBJ1-1
CAGSPGQGTEAFF
TGTGCCGGCAGCCCGGGACAGGGTACTGAAGCTTTCTTT
>TRBV25-1|NA|NA|TRBJ1-4
CASSEWGGAVREKLFF
TGTGCCAGCAGTGAATGGGGGGGGGCTGTACGTGAAAAACTGTTTTTT
>TRBV28|NA|few|TRBJ2-2
CASSLVAAPELFF
TGTGCCAGCAGTTTAGTCGCAGCTCCGGAGCTGTTTTTT
>TRBV6-1|NA|NA|TRBJ1-2
CASSEMGPLEGYTF
TGTGCCAGCAGTGAAATGGGCCCCCTCGAGGGCTACACCTTC
>TRBV29-1|TRBD1|NA|TRBJ2-7
CSVEDGTASYEQHF
TGCAGCGTTGAAGACGGGACAGCCTCCTACGAACAGCACTTC
>TRBV11-1|TRBD2|many|TRBJ2-1
CASSFLAGAYNEQFF
TGTGCCAGCAGCTTCCTAGCGGGAGCGTACAATGAGCAGTTCTTC
>TRBV12-3/TRBV12-4|TRBD1|many|TRBJ1-2
CASSLTGGAGYTF
TGTGCCAGCAGCCTAACAGGGGGCGCTGGCTACACCTTC
>TRBV28|NA|NA|TRBJ1-1
CASSPRGRGSTEAFF
TGTGCCAGCAGTCCGCGGGGGCGGGGGAGCACTGAAGCTTTCTTT
>TRBV6-5|NA|many|TRBJ2-1
CASSYRANFYNEQFF
TGTGCCAGCAGTTACAGGGCCAATTTCTACAATGAGCAGTTCTTC
>TRBV6-5|NA|many|TRBJ2-5
CASTSGTAPGTQYF
TGTGCCAGCACCTCCGGGACCGCTCCAGGGACCCAGTACTTC
>TRBV29-1|NA|many|TRBJ2-3
CSVERTGDTQYF
TGCAGCGTTGAGCGTACCGGGGATACGCAGTATTTT
>TRBV4-2|TRBD2|many|TRBJ2-1
CASSQGSGTGGNNEQFF
TGTGCCAGCAGCCAAGGGTCGGGCACGGGAGGGAACAATGAGCAGTTCTTC
>TRBV4-1|TRBD1|many|TRBJ2-7
CASSPTGDEQYF
TGTGCCAGCAGCCCGACAGGGGACGAGCAGTACTTC
>TRBV6-2/TRBV6-3|NA|NA|TRBJ2-1
CASCYLPGDYLGDEQFF
TGTGCCAGCTGTTACCTCCCAGGTGACTACCTAGGCGATGAGCAGTTCTTC
>TRBV6-5|TRBD2|NA|TRBJ2-1
CANTSPGGSGRKSSLEQFF
TGTGCCAACACCTCACCCGGTGGTAGCGGGAGAAAGAGTTCCCTTGAGCAGTTCTTC
>TRBV6-5|NA|many|TRBJ2-7
CATKADWLSSYEQYF
TGTGCCACTAAAGCCGACTGGTTAAGCTCCTACGAGCAGTACTTC
>TRBV11-2|TRBD2|NA|TRBJ2-5
CASSLAGGVETEYF
TGTGCCAGCAGCTTAGCGGGGGGGGTGGAGACCGAGTATTTC
>TRBV30|NA|many|TRBJ1-2
CAWSRHGTDYGYTF
TGTGCCTGGAGTCGACACGGAACAGACTATGGCTACACCTTC
>TRBV28|TRBD1|NA|TRBJ2-2
CASSGQGESGELFF
TGTGCCAGCAGCGGACAGGGAGAAAGCGGGGAGCTGTTTTTT
>TRBV12-3/TRBV12-4|TRBD1|NA|TRBJ2-2
CANSSGQGRAVGELFF
TGTGCCAACAGTTCAGGACAGGGGAGAGCGGTCGGGGAGCTGTTTTTT
>TRBV29-1|NA|many|TRBJ2-1
CSVVRGSNEQFF
TGCAGCGTTGTGCGTGGATCCAATGAGCAGTTCTTC
>TRBV21-1|NA|many|TRBJ2-7
CASSKALQVHLSYEQYF
TGTGCCAGCAGCAAAGCGCTGCAAGTTCACCTCTCCTACGAGCAGTACTTC
>TRBV11-2|TRBD1|once|TRBJ2-1
CANSFLTGGEQLF
TGTGCCAACAGCTTCCTGACAGGGGGCGAGCAGCTCTTC
>TRBV11-3|NA|few|TRBJ2-7
CASSPVNRIGNYEQYF
TGTGCCAGCAGCCCGGTGAACCGGATCGGGAACTACGAGCAGTACTTC
>TRBV29-1|TRBD1|NA|TRBJ2-3
CSVWTGDTDTQYF
TGCAGCGTTTGGACAGGAGACACTGATACGCAGTATTTT
>TRBV6-5|TRBD1|many|TRBJ2-2
CASSLRGINTGELFF
TGTGCCAGCAGTCTCAGGGGGATCAACACCGGGGAGCTGTTTTTT
>TRBV5-4|TRBD2|NA|TRBJ2-2
CASSLASGRNTGELFF
TGTGCCAGCAGCTTGGCCAGCGGGAGGAACACCGGGGAGCTGTTTTTT
>TRBV12-3/TRBV12-4|NA|many|TRBJ1-6
CASRLSGDSPLHF
TGTGCCAGCAGGCTGTCAGGGGATTCACCCCTCCACTTT
>TRBV28|NA|NA|TRBJ2-2
CANAGTNTGELFF
TGTGCCAACGCAGGGACAAACACCGGGGAGCTGTTTTTT
>TRBV29-1|NA|many|TRBJ2-3
CSVTDRLTDTQYF
TGCAGCGTTACTGACAGGCTCACAGATACGCAGTATTTT
>TRBV11-2|NA|NA|TRBJ2-7
CTSGTYEQCF
TGTACCAGTGGGACCTACGAGCAGTGCTTC
>TRBV12-3/TRBV12-4|TRBD1|many|TRBJ2-7
CASSLFTGAQYF
TGTGCCAGCAGTTTGTTTACAGGGGCTCAGTACTTC
>TRBV28|NA|NA|TRBJ2-6
CASRLAGDSGANVLTF
TGTGCCAGCAGGTTAGCAGGAGACTCTGGGGCCAACGTCCTGACTTTC
>TRBV5-1|TRBD1|NA|TRBJ2-2
CASSAGQGPTGELFF
TGCGCCAGCAGCGCTGGACAGGGGCCCACCGGGGAGCTGTTTTTT
>TRBV12-3/TRBV12-4|TRBD1|NA|TRBJ2-1
CASREQGTGYNEQFF
TGTGCCAGCAGGGAACAGGGGACAGGCTACAATGAGCAGTTCTTC
>TRBV11-2|NA|NA|TRBJ1-1
CASILVAAPNIEAFF
TGTGCCAGCATCTTAGTGGCCGCTCCGAACATTGAAGCTTTCTTT
>TRBV6-1|TRBD1|NA|TRBJ2-1
CASTWDRADLDNEQFF
TGTGCCAGCACCTGGGACAGGGCTGACTTGGACAATGAGCAGTTCTTC
>TRBV11-1|TRBD1|many|TRBJ1-6
CASSSSASGTGFHNSPLHF
TGTGCCAGCAGCTCGTCCGCATCCGGGACAGGGTTCCATAATTCACCCCTCCACTTT
>TRBV11-3|TRBD1|few|TRBJ2-3
CASSVGGTGPDTQYF
TGTGCCAGTAGCGTAGGGGGGACAGGCCCAGATACGCAATATTTT
>TRBV28|NA|many|TRBJ2-7
CASRTGKSSYEQYF
TGTGCCAGCAGGACAGGTAAAAGCTCCTACGAGCAGTACTTC
>TRBV6-5|NA|NA|TRBJ2-1
CASIRTRNHNEQFF
TGTGCCAGCATCCGAACTAGAAACCACAATGAGCAGTTCTTC
>TRBV6-6|TRBD1|many|TRBJ1-3
CASSPRQGVGNTIYF
TGTGCCAGCAGTCCCCGACAGGGGGTCGGAAACACCATATATTTT
>TRBV11-1|NA|NA|TRBJ2-5
CDSAGGSGVDQETQYF
TGTGACAGCGCTGGAGGGTCGGGAGTAGACCAAGAGACCCAGTACTTC
>TRBV10-3|NA|NA|TRBJ2-1
CAISESRGGNEQSF
TGTGCCATCAGTGAGTCCCGGGGAGGCAATGAACAGTCCTTC
>TRBV11-2|NA|once|TRBJ1-2
CASSLAPTYGYIF
TGTGCCAGCAGCTTAGCCCCTACATATGGCTACATCTTC
>TRBV11-2|NA|NA|TRBJ2-1
CASSIGSYNEQLF
TGTGCCAGCAGCATTGGGTCCTACAATGAGCAGCTCTTC
>TRBV6-2/TRBV6-3|NA|many|TRBJ2-1
CASGRSGPSNNEQFF
TGTGCCAGCGGCCGGAGCGGGCCCTCCAACAATGAGCAGTTCTTC